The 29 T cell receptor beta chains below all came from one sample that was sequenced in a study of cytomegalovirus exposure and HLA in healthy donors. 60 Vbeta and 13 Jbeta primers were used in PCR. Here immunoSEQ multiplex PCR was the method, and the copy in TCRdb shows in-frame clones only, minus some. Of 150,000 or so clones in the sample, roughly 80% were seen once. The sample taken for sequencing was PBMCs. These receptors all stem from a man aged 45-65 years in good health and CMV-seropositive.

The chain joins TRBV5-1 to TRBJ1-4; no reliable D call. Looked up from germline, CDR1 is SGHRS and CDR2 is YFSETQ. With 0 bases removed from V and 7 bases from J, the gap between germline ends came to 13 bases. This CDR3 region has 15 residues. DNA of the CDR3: TGCGCCAGCAGCTTGGTACGTGGCGCGGGTGAAAAACTGTTTTTT. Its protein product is CASSLVRGAGEKLFF.

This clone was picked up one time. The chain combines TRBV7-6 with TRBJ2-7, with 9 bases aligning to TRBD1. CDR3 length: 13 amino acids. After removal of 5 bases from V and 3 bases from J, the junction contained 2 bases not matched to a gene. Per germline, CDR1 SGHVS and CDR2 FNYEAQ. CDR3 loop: CASSPGQGYEQYF. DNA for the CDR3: TGTGCCAGCAGCCCGGGACAGGGCTACGAGCAGTACTTC.

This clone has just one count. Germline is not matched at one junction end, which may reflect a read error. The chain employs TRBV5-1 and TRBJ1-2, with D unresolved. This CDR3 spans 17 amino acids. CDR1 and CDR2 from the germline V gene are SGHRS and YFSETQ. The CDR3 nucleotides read TGCGCCAGCAGCTTGGTGGGAGGGTATCTATCTGGCTATGGCTACGCCTTC. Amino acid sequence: CASSLVGGYLSGYGYAF.

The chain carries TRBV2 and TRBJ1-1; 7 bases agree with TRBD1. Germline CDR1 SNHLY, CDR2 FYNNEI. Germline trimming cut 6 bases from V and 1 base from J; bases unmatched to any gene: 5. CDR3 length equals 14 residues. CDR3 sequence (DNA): TGTGCCAGCAGGGCGGGACAGAGGAACACTGAAGCTTTCTTT. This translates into CASRAGQRNTEAFF.

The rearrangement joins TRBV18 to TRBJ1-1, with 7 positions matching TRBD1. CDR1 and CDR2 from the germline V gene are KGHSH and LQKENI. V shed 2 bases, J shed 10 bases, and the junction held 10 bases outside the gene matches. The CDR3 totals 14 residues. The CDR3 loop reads CASSPGRDSQRAFF. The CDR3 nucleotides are TGTGCCAGCTCACCAGGGCGGGACAGTCAGCGAGCTTTCTTT.

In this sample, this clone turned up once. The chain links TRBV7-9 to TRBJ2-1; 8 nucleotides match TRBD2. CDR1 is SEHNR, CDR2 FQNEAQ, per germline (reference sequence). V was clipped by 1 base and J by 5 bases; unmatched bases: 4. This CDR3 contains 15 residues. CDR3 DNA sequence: TGTGCCAGCAGCTTAGGAGGGACTAGTCACAATGAGCAGTTCTTC. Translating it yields CASSLGGTSHNEQFF.

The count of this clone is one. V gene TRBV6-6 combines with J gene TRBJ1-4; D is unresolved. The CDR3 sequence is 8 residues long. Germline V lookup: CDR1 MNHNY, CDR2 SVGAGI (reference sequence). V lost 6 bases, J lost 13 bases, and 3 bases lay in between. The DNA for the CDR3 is TGTGCCAGCAGAGCACTGTTTTTT. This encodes CASRALFF.

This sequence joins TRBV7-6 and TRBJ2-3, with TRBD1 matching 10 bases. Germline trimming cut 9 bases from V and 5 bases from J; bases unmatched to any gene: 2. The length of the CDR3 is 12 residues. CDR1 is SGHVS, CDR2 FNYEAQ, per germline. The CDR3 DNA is TGTGCCAGTGGACAGGGGGGAGATACGCAGTATTTT. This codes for CASGQGGDTQYF. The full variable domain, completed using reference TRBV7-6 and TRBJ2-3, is GAGVSQSPRYKVTKRGQDVALRCDPISGHVSLYWYRQALGQGPEFLTYFNYEAQQDKSGLPNDRFSAERPEGSISTLTIQRTEQRDSAMYRCASGQGGDTQYFGPGTRLTVL.

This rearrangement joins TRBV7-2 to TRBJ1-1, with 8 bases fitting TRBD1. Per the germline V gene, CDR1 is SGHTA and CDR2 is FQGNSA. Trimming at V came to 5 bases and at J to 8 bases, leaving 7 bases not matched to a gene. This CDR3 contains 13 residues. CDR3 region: CASSRDRRGEAFF. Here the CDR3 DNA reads TGTGCCAGCAGCCGGGACAGGCGGGGGGAAGCTTTCTTT.

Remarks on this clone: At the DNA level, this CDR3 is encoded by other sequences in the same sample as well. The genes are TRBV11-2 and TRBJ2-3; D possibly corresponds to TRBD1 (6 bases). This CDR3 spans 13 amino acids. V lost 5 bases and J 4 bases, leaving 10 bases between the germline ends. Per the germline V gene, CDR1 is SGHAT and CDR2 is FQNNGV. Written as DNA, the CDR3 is TGTGCCAGCAGCCTAGGGGGAGCAGATACGCAGTATTTT. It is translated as CASSLGGADTQYF.

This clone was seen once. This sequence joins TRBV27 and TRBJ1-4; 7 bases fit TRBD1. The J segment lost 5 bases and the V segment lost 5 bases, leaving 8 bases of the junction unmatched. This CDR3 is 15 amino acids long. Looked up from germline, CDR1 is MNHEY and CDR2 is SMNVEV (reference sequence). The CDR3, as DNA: TGTGCCAGCAGTACAGGGGACAGCGAAAATGAAAAACTGTTTTTT. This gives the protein CASSTGDSENEKLFF.

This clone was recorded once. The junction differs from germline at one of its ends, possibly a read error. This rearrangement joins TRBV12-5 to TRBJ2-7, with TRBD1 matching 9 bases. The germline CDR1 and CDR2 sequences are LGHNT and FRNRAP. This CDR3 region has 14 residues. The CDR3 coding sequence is TGTGCTAGTGGCCCCCCAGTTACCGGGACAGGGTTTGATTTC. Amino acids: CASGPPVTGTGFDF.

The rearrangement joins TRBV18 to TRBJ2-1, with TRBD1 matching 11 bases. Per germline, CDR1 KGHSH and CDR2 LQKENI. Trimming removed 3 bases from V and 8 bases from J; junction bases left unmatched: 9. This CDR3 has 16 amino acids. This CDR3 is CASSPRTGGIRYEQFF. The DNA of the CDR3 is TGTGCCAGCTCACCGCGGACAGGGGGCATTAGGTATGAGCAGTTCTTC.

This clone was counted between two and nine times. DNA of the CDR3: TGTGCCAGCAGACCGGTTTTGCGGGGGGGCCTGGAGACCCAGTACTTC. Translated, it gives CASRPVLRGGLETQYF. The gene calls are TRBV7-9 and TRBJ2-5, with 9 bases aligning to TRBD2. Trimming took 6 bases from V and 5 from J; bases not matched to a gene: 13. Germline CDR1 reads SEHNR; CDR2 reads FQNEAQ (reference sequence). This CDR3 region has 16 residues. The full variable domain, rest sourced from reference TRBV7-9 and TRBJ2-5, is DTGVSQNPRHKITKRGQNVTFRCDPISEHNRLYWYRQTLGQGPEFLTYFQNEAQLEKSRLLSDRFSAERPKGSFSTLEIQRTEQGDSAMYLCASRPVLRGGLETQYFGPGTRLLVL.

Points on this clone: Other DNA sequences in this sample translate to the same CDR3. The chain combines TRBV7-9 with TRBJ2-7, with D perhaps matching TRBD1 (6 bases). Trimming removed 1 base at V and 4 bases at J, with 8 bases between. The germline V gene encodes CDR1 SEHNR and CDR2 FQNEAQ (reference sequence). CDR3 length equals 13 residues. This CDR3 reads CASSLGGGYEQYF. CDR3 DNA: TGTGCCAGCAGCTTAGGAGGGGGTTACGAGCAGTACTTC.

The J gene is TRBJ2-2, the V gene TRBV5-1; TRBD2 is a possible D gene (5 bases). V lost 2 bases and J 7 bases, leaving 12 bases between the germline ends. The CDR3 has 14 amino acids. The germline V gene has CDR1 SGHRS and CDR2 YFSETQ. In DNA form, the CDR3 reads TGCGCCAGCAGCTTCTCGCTAGCAGGCGGGGAGCTGTTTTTT. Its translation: CASSFSLAGGELFF.

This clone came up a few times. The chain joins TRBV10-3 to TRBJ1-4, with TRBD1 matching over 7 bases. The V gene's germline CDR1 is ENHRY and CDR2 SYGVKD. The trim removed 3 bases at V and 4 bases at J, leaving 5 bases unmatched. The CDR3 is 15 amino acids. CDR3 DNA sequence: TGTGCCATCAGTGAACGGACAGGATATAATGAAAAACTGTTTTTT. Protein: CAISERTGYNEKLFF.

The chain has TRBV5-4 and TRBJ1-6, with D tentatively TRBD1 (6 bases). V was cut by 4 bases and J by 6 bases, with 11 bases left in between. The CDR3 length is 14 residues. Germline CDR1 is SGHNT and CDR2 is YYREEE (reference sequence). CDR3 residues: CASSADSFNSPLHF. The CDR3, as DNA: TGTGCCAGCAGCGCGGACAGCTTTAATTCACCCCTCCACTTT.

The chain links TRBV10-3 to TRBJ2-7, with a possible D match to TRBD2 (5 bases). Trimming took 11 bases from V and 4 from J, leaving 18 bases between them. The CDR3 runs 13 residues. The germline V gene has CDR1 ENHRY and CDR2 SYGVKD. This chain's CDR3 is CAASARTQYEQYF. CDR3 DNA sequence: TGTGCCGCCAGTGCCCGGACTCAGTACGAGCAGTACTTC.

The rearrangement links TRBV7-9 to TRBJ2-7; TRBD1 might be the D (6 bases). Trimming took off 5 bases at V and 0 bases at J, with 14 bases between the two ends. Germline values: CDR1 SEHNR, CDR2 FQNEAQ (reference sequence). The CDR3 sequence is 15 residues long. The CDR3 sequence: CASSPQDRVSYEQYF. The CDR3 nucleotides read TGTGCCAGCAGCCCGCAGGACAGAGTCTCCTACGAGCAGTACTTC.

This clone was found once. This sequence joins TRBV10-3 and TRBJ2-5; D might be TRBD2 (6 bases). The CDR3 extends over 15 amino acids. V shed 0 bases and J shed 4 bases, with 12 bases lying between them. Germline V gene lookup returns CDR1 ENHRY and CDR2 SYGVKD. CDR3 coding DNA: TGTGCCATCAGTGAGTCAATTGTGGGGGGAGAGACCCAGTACTTC. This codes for CAISESIVGGETQYF.

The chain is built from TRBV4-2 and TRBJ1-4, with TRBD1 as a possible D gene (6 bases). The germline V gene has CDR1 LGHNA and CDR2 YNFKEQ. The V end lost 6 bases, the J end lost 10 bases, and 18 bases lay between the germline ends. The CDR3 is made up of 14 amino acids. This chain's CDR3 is CASSLNRAVGKLFF. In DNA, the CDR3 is TGTGCCAGCAGTCTCAACAGGGCTGTGGGAAAACTGTTTTTT.

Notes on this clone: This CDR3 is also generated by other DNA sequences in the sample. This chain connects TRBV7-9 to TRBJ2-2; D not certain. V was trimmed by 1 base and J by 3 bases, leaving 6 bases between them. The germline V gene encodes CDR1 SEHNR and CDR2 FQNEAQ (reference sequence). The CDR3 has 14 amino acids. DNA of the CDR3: TGTGCCAGCAGCTTAGAGCTGGACACCGGGGAGCTGTTTTTT. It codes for CASSLELDTGELFF.

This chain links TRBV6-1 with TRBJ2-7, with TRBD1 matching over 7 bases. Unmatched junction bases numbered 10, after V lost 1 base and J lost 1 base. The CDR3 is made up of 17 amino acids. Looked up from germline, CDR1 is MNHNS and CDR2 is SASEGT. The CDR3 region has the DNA TGTGCCAGCAGTGAAGGGTACTCATCCAGGGGGTCCTACGAGCAGTACTTC. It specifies CASSEGYSSRGSYEQYF.

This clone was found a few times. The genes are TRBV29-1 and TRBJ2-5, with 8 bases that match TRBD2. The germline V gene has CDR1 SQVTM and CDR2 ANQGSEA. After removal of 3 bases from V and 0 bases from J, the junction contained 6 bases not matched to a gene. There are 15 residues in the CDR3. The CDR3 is CSVEAAGGYQETQYF. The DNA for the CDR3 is TGCAGCGTTGAGGCGGCGGGGGGCTACCAAGAGACCCAGTACTTC.

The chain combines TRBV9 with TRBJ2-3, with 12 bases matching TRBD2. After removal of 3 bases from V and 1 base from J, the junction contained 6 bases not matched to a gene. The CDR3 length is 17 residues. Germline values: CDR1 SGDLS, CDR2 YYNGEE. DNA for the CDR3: TGTGCCAGCAGCGAGCTGCCTAGCGGGGGGGGCACAGATACGCAGTATTTT. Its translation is CASSELPSGGGTDTQYF. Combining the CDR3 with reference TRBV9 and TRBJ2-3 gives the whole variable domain DSGVTQTPKHLITATGQRVTLRCSPRSGDLSVYWYQQSLDQGLQFLIQYYNGEERAKGNILERFSAQQFPDLHSELNLSSLELGDSALYFCASSELPSGGGTDTQYFGPGTRLTVL.

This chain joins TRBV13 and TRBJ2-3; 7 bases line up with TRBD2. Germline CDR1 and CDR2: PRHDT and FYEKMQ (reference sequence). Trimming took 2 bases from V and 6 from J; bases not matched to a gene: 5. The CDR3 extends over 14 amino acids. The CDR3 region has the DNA TGTGCCAGCAGCTTACGGCGGGGGTTCGATACGCAGTATTTT. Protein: CASSLRRGFDTQYF.

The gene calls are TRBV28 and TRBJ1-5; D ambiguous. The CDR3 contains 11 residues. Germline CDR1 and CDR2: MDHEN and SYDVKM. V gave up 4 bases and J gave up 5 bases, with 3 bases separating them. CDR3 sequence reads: CASSSYQPQHF. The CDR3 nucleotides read TGTGCCAGCAGTTCGTATCAGCCCCAGCATTTT.

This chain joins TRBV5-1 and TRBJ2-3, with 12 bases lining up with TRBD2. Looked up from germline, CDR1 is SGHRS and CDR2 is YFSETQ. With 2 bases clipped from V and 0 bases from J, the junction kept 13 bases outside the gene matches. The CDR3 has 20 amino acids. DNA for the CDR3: TGCGCCAGCAGCTTCTCAACCCGGACTAGCGGGGCAGCTAGCACAGATACGCAGTATTTT. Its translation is CASSFSTRTSGAASTDTQYF.